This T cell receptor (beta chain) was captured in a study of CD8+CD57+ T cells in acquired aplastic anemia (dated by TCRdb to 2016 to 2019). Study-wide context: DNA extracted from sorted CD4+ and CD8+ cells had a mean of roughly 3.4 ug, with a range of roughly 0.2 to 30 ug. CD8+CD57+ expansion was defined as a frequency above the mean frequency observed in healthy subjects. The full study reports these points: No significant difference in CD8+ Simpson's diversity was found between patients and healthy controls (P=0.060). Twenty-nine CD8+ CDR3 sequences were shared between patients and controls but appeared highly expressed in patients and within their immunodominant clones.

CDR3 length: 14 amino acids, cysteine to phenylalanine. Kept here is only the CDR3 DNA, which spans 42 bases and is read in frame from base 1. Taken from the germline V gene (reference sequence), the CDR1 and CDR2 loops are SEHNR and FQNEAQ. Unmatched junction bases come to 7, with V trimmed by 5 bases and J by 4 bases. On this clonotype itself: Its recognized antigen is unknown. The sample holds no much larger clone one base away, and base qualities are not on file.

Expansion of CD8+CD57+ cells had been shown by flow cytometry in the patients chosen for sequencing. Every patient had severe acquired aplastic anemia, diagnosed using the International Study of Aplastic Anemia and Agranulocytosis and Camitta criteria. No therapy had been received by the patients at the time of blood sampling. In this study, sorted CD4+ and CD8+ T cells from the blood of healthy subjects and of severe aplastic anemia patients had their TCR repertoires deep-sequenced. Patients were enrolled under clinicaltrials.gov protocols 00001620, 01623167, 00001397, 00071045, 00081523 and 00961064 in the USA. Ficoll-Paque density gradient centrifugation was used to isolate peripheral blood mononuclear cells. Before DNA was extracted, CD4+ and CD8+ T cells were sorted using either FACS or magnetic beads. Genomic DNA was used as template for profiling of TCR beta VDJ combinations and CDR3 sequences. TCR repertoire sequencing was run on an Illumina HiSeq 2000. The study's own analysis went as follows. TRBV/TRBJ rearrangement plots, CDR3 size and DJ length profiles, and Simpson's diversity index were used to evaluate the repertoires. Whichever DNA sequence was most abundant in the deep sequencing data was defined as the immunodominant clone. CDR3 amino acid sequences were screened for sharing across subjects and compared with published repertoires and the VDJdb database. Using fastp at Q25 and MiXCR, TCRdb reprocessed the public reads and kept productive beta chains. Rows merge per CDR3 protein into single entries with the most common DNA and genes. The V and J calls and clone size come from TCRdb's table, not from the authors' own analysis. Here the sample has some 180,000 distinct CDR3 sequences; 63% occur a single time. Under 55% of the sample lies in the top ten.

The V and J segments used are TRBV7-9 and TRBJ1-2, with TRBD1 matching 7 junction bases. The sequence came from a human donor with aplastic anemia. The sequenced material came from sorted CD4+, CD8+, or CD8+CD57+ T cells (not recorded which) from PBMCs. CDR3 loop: CASSPPGGFYGYTF. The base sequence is TGTGCCAGCAGCCCACCAGGGGGATTCTATGGCTACACCTTC.